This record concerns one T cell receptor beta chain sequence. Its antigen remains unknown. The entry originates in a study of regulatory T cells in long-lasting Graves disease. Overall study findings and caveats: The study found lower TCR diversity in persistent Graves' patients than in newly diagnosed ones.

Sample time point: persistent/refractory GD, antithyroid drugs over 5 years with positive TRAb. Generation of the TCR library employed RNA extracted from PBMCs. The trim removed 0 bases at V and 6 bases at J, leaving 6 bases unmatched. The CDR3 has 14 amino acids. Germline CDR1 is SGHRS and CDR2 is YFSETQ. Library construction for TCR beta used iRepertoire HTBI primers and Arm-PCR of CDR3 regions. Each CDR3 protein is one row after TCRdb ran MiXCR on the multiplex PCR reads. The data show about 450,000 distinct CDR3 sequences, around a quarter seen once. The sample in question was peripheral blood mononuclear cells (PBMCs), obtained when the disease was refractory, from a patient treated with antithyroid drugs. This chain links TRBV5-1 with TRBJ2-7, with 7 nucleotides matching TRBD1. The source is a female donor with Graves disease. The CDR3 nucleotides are TGCGCCAGCAGCTTGGGACAGGGAATCGGCGAGCAGTACTTC. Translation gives CASSLGQGIGEQYF.